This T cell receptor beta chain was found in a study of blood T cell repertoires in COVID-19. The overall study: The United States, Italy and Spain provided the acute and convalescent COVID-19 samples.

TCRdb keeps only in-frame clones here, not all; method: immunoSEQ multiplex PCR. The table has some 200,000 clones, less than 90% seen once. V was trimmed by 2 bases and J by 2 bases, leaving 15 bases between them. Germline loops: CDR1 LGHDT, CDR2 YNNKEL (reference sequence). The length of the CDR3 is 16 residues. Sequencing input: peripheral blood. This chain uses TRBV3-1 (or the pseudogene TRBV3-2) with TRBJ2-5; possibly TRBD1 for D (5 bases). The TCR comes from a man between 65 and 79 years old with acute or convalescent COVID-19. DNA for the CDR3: TGTGCCAGCAGCCAAAGGGGCGGCCCAATTCAAGAGACCCAGTACTTC. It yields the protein CASSQRGGPIQETQYF.